This T cell receptor (beta chain) was identified in a study of vaccination effects on CD4 cells after COVID-19. Study-wide background: A median of 72 days separated the second dose and sampling.

To note about this clone: Its antigen is not known.

Antigen-specific CD4+ T cells were expanded (with viral peptide pools) by the ViraFEST assay ahead of sequencing. Subsequent to 10 days of culture, CD4+ T cells were isolated. The participants, recipients of two vaccine doses, got either BNT162b2 or mRNA-1273. TCRdb's copy holds only in-frame clones and misses some; the assay was immunoSEQ multiplex PCR. The sample contains under 25,000 clones, roughly 76% of which appear only once. Germline V gives CDR1 MNHNS, CDR2 SASEGT. Deletions cut 4 bases from V and 5 bases from J, with 20 bases between. The CDR3 extends over 16 amino acids. The starting material was CD4+ T cells from PBMCs cultured with SARS-CoV-2 spike peptides, obtained after COVID-19 vaccination. This chain uses TRBV6-1 with TRBJ2-5; either TRBD1 or TRBD2 may supply D (5 bases each). This clonotype was obtained from a human donor who received a COVID-19 vaccine. Some clones in this sample may be carry-over from other donors' samples. This CDR3 reads CASSGNRRGTEETQYF. DNA for the CDR3: TGTGCCAGCAGTGGGAACCGGAGAGGGACCGAGGAGACCCAGTACTTC.